The 15 T cell receptor beta chains given below trace back to one sample, sequenced in a study of identical twins' blood T cells. TCRdb recomputed calls from the 5' RACE reads with MiXCR, one row per CDR3 protein. Here the sample spans a few hundred thousand distinct CDR3 sequences, 28% being singletons. The material sequenced was PBMCs. All receptors come from a woman aged 18-50 years in good health.

This clonotype was observed many times. The genes are TRBV20-1 and TRBJ2-7, with D hard to call. The ends were cut back, 5 bases at V and 0 bases at J, with 8 bases in the middle. The CDR3 consists of 12 residues. Germline V gene sequence: CDR1 DFQATT, CDR2 SNEGSKA (reference sequence). CDR3: CSAFRNSYEQYF. The CDR3 DNA is TGCAGTGCTTTCAGGAACTCCTACGAGCAGTACTTC.

The chain uses TRBV5-1 and TRBJ1-2; weak D call: TRBD1 (5 bases). Looked up from germline, CDR1 is SGHRS and CDR2 is YFSETQ. The V gene lost 1 base and the J gene lost 7 bases, with 20 bases spanning the gap. The CDR3 sequence is 16 residues long. This CDR3 reads CASSLTPGGGKSGYTF. CDR3 DNA sequence: TGCGCCAGCAGCTTGACCCCCGGCGGGGGAAAAAGTGGCTACACCTTC.

Turning to this clonotype: Just one base apart from a much larger clone, this may be a read error. The chain uses TRBV20-1 and TRBJ1-2; D is unresolved. CDR1 DFQATT and CDR2 SNEGSKA come from the germline V gene (reference sequence). The CDR3 has 12 residues. V was cut by 4 bases and J by 7 bases, with 13 bases left in between. The CDR3 protein is CSAIPTSFGYTF. In DNA form, the CDR3 reads TGCAGTGCTATCCCCACATCGTTTGGCTACACCTTC.

This clonotype has only a few counts. V is TRBV3-1 and J is TRBJ1-1; D is unclear. CDR3 length: 12 amino acids. Looked up from germline, CDR1 is LGHDT and CDR2 is YNNKEL (reference sequence). The V and J ends lost 2 bases and 5 bases respectively, with 6 bases between them. CDR3: CASSQRETEAFF. CDR3 coding DNA: TGTGCCAGCAGCCAACGGGAGACTGAAGCTTTCTTT.

There are a few counts of this clonotype. This rearrangement joins TRBV27 to TRBJ1-1; D is ambiguous. With 0 bases removed from V and 3 bases from J, the gap between germline ends came to 8 bases. The CDR3 contains 14 residues. Germline CDR1 and CDR2: MNHEY and SMNVEV (reference sequence). The CDR3 region is CASSLSFRYTEAFF. The CDR3 DNA sequence: TGTGCCAGCAGTTTATCGTTCAGATACACTGAAGCTTTCTTT.

This clonotype was detected a few times. The rearrangement uses TRBV6-2 or TRBV6-3 and TRBJ1-3, with D uncertain. V was cut by 0 bases and J by 0 bases, with 12 bases left in between. CDR3 length equals 17 residues. CDR1 is MNHEY, CDR2 SVGEGT, per germline. CDR3 nucleotides: TGTGCCAGCAGTTACTCTTCCGTGGCCACCTCTGGAAACACCATATATTTT. Translating it yields CASSYSSVATSGNTIYF.

Of note for this clonotype: Compared with germline, one end of the junction differs, possibly owing to a read error. The chain has TRBV11-2 and TRBJ1-1; the D is unclear. The CDR3 is 13 amino acids. Germline V gene data show CDR1 as SGHAT and CDR2 as FQNNGV. CDR3 sequence (DNA): TGTGCCAGCAGCCCGCTACGGGGAGTGGGAGCTTTTTTT. It encodes CASSPLRGVGAFF.

This rearrangement joins TRBV7-3 to TRBJ2-3; the D is unclear. Germline CDR1 and CDR2: SGHTA and FQGTGA. V was cut by 0 bases and J by 4 bases, with 11 bases left in between. The CDR3 sequence is 15 residues long. As DNA, the CDR3 is TGTGCCAGCAGCTTAACGTATTCGGGTTCAGATACGCAGTATTTT. It specifies CASSLTYSGSDTQYF.

CDR3 amino acids: CSARALRTGGAFF. CDR3 sequence (DNA): TGCAGTGCTAGAGCTCTCCGGACAGGAGGAGCTTTCTTT. The chain links TRBV20-1 to TRBJ1-1; 7 bases match TRBD1. This CDR3 comprises 13 residues. CDR1 is DFQATT, CDR2 SNEGSKA, per germline (reference sequence). V shed 1 base, J shed 10 bases, and the junction held 9 bases outside the gene matches.

Remarks on this clonotype: Since the CDR3 does not end with the conserved phenylalanine or tryptophan, this likely comes from a read error. This chain joins TRBV6-4 and TRBJ1-2; no firm D call. Germline lookup yields CDR1 MRHNA and CDR2 SNTAGT. This CDR3 contains 12 residues. V was clipped by 2 bases and J by 9 bases, with 10 bases between them. The chain's CDR3 is CASSDRVGSYTS. Written as DNA, the CDR3 is TGTGCCAGCAGTGACAGGGTCGGGAGCTACACCTCC.

The J gene is TRBJ1-4, the V gene TRBV3-1; D ambiguous. Germline V gene sequence: CDR1 LGHDT, CDR2 YNNKEL (reference sequence). The V end lost 0 bases, the J end lost 7 bases, and 3 bases lay between the germline ends. This CDR3 has 12 amino acids. The CDR3 coding sequence is TGTGCCAGCAGCCAAGAAGGTGAAAAACTGTTTTTT. This encodes CASSQEGEKLFF.

The chain employs TRBV7-2 and TRBJ2-3; D is ambiguous. This CDR3 region has 13 residues. Trimming removed 2 bases at V and 5 bases at J, with 8 bases between. Looked up from germline, CDR1 is SGHTA and CDR2 is FQGNSA. The CDR3 DNA reads as TGTGCCAGCAGCTTAATAACTGGAGATACGCAGTATTTT. Translated, it gives CASSLITGDTQYF.

This clonotype was counted a few times. This rearrangement joins TRBV20-1 to TRBJ1-2; 10 nucleotides line up with TRBD1. V gave up 5 bases and J gave up 3 bases; unmatched junction bases: 3. The CDR3 totals 13 residues. CDR1 and CDR2 from the germline V gene are DFQATT and SNEGSKA (reference sequence). CDR3 coding DNA: TGCAGTGCTGAGGGACAGGGGTACTATGGCTACACCTTC. It translates to CSAEGQGYYGYTF.

The chain uses TRBV20-1 and TRBJ2-1, with 9 bases that match TRBD1. The CDR3 covers 14 residues. Germline V lookup: CDR1 DFQATT, CDR2 SNEGSKA (reference sequence). Germline trimming cut 7 bases from V and 7 bases from J; bases unmatched to any gene: 11. CDR3 nucleotides: TGCAGTGTCTTGGGACAGGGAATGAGAAATGAGCAGTTCTTC. Protein: CSVLGQGMRNEQFF.

On this clonotype itself: The CDR3 end shows no conserved phenylalanine or tryptophan, and so a read error is likely. This sequence joins TRBV10-3 and TRBJ2-7, with D tentatively TRBD2 (6 bases). Germline V gene data show CDR1 as ENHRY and CDR2 as SYGVKD. Between the trimmed V and J ends, which lost 6 bases and 3 bases, there was a span of 15 bases. The CDR3 contains 14 residues. CDR3 sequence: CAIRSGDLLYEQYL. The CDR3 coding sequence is TGTGCCATCAGGTCGGGGGACTTACTCTACGAGCAGTACCTC.